A selection of T cell receptor beta chains follows, all from one sample in a study of shared clonotypes between healthy human individuals. Assay used: immunoSEQ multiplex PCR; TCRdb lists only in-frame clones, some missing. The table includes hundreds of thousands of clones, around 78% detected once. The sequencing sample was made of PBMCs. The receptors were gathered from a middle-aged woman in good health. Some clones in this sample may be carry-over from other donors' samples. CDR3s include the opening cysteine and the closing phenylalanine or tryptophan. A D gene is named only where the DNA matches it firmly. Size tells how often a clone was seen (once, few, many) or the class of an expanded clone, and some rows leave it out.

clone_size	d_call	v_call	j_call	cdr3_aa	cdr3_nt
many	TRBD2	TRBV30	TRBJ2-7	CAWSLLAGGPSNEQYF	TGTGCCTGGAGTCTTTTAGCGGGAGGGCCCTCCAACGAGCAGTACTTC
many	NA	TRBV27	TRBJ2-7	CASSLSAGLPAYEQYF	TGTGCCAGCAGTTTATCCGCGGGACTTCCAGCCTACGAGCAGTACTTC
many	NA	TRBV23-1	TRBJ1-2	CASSQYPDQLGREDGYTF	TGCGCCAGCAGTCAATATCCGGACCAGCTCGGCCGGGAAGATGGCTACACCTTC
NA	TRBD1	TRBV29-1	TRBJ2-1	CSVDQTGGVGYNEQFF	TGCAGCGTTGACCAGACAGGGGGCGTTGGGTACAATGAGCAGTTCTTC
NA	NA	TRBV27	TRBJ1-4	CASTSLRFTNEKLFF	TGTGCCAGCACCTCCCTTCGCTTCACTAATGAAAAACTGTTTTTT
NA	TRBD1	TRBV29-1	TRBJ1-3	CSVEGVQGRAGNTIYF	TGCAGCGTTGAAGGGGTACAGGGGAGAGCTGGAAACACCATATATTTT
NA	TRBD1	TRBV7-3	TRBJ1-3	CASSYGGGFGNTIYF	TGTGCCAGCAGCTACGGAGGGGGCTTTGGAAACACCATATATTTT
NA	NA	TRBV6-1	TRBJ2-5	CASSAPRGLVETQYF	TGTGCCAGCAGTGCCCCCAGGGGCCTGGTGGAGACCCAGTACTTC
NA	TRBD2	TRBV10-1	TRBJ2-3	CASSESRLAGMLDTQYF	TGCGCCAGCAGTGAGTCCCGACTAGCGGGAATGCTAGATACGCAGTATTTT
few	NA	TRBV15	TRBJ2-3	CATSRDRRRSVADTQYF	TGTGCCACCAGCAGAGATCGGAGGCGATCCGTGGCAGATACGCAGTATTTT
NA	NA	TRBV7-9	TRBJ1-1	CASSSPRNKLNTEAFF	TGTGCCAGCAGCTCCCCGAGGAACAAGCTGAACACTGAAGCTTTCTTT
once	TRBD1	TRBV7-2	TRBJ1-4	CASSRDRGDEKLFF	TGTGCCAGCAGCCGAGACAGGGGCGATGAAAAACTGTTTTTT
few	TRBD2	TRBV23-1	TRBJ2-7	CASSQWTSGSSYEQYF	TGCGCCAGCAGTCAATGGACTAGCGGGAGCTCCTACGAGCAGTACTTC
NA	NA	TRBV10-1	TRBJ2-7	CASSDERQGTYEQYF	TGCGCCAGCAGTGACGAAAGGCAGGGTACCTACGAGCAGTACTTC
NA	TRBD2	TRBV6-1	TRBJ2-5	CASSEEGLAWETQYF	TGTGCCAGCAGTGAAGAGGGACTAGCGTGGGAGACCCAGTACTTC
NA	NA	TRBV19	TRBJ2-7	CASSIDPTTHPYEQYF	TGTGCCAGTAGTATAGATCCAACTACGCACCCCTACGAGCAGTACTTC
NA	TRBD1	TRBV6-5	TRBJ1-1	CASSYTGDTEAFF	TGTGCCAGCAGCTACACAGGGGACACTGAAGCTTTCTTT
NA	NA	TRBV20-1	TRBJ2-7	CSARSSYEQYF	TGCAGTGCTAGAAGCAGCTACGAGCAGTACTTC
NA	NA	TRBV28	TRBJ1-2	CASSGQSFGGYTF	TGTGCCAGCAGCGGACAATCCTTTGGAGGCTACACCTTC
many	NA	TRBV27	TRBJ2-5	CASSLSGRQETQYF	TGTGCCAGCAGTTTATCCGGGAGACAAGAGACCCAGTACTTC
NA	NA	TRBV19	TRBJ2-1	CASSIGAGTEQFF	TGTGCCAGTAGTATAGGGGCAGGGACTGAGCAGTTCTTC
NA	NA	TRBV4-1	TRBJ2-3	CASSQDRRGGNTQYF	TGCGCCAGCAGCCAAGATCGGAGGGGTGGCAATACGCAGTATTTT
few	NA	TRBV19	TRBJ2-3	CASSIRPVTDTQYF	TGTGCCAGTAGTATTAGGCCAGTGACAGATACGCAGTATTTT
NA	TRBD2	TRBV5-1	TRBJ2-3	CARRLGANFERETGTDTQYF	TGCGCCAGGCGACTTGGTGCAAATTTTGAGCGGGAGACGGGCACAGATACGCAGTATTTT
NA	TRBD2	TRBV5-1	TRBJ2-3	CASSLGGPGGPTDTQYF	TGCGCCAGCAGCTTGGGAGGTCCGGGAGGGCCCACAGATACGCAGTATTTT
NA	TRBD2	TRBV10-1	TRBJ2-1	CASSVLAEPAEQFF	TGCGCCAGCAGTGTCCTAGCGGAGCCGGCGGAGCAGTTCTTC
NA	TRBD2	TRBV9	TRBJ2-1	CASSALAGDYNEQFF	TGTGCCAGCAGCGCACTAGCGGGGGATTACAATGAGCAGTTCTTC
NA	NA	TRBV5-1	TRBJ2-1	CASSMNEGSYNEQFF	TGCGCCAGCAGCATGAATGAAGGGTCCTACAATGAGCAGTTCTTC
NA	NA	TRBV29-1	TRBJ2-1	CSVTELGPESYNEQFF	TGCAGCGTGACTGAGCTGGGCCCTGAGTCCTACAATGAGCAGTTCTTC
NA	NA	TRBV9	TRBJ2-1	CASSADSSYNEQFF	TGTGCCAGCAGCGCTGACAGTTCGTACAATGAGCAGTTCTTC
few	NA	TRBV15	TRBJ1-5	CATSRDGHTNNQPQHF	TGTGCCACCAGCAGAGATGGGCACACAAACAATCAGCCCCAGCATTTT
NA	TRBD1	TRBV15	TRBJ2-2	CATGRDRGRTGELFF	TGTGCCACTGGTAGGGACAGGGGGCGGACCGGGGAGCTGTTTTTT
NA	TRBD1	TRBV4-3	TRBJ1-2	CASSHGTGSVGGGYTF	TGCGCCAGCAGCCATGGGACAGGATCGGTAGGGGGTGGCTACACCTTC
NA	NA	TRBV7-2	TRBJ2-2	CASSQRQGNTGELFF	TGTGCCAGCAGCCAGCGGCAGGGGAACACCGGGGAGCTGTTTTTT
NA	NA	TRBV2	TRBJ2-5	CASSDRSETQYF	TGTGCCAGCAGTGACAGGTCAGAGACCCAGTACTTC
NA	TRBD2	TRBV4-2	TRBJ2-2	CASSPSGTTNTGELFF	TGTGCCAGCAGCCCTTCCGGGACTACCAACACCGGGGAGCTGTTTTTT
few	TRBD2	TRBV7-2	TRBJ2-1	CASSRTAGGLGEQFF	TGTGCCAGCAGCCGGACAGCGGGAGGCTTGGGGGAGCAGTTCTTC
NA	NA	TRBV15	TRBJ2-5	CATSRTPGELETQYF	TGTGCCACCAGCAGAACTCCAGGGGAACTAGAGACCCAGTACTTC
few	NA	TRBV19	TRBJ1-2	CATSAGNYGYTF	TGTGCCACGTCCGCCGGGAACTATGGCTACACCTTC
few	TRBD1	TRBV4-2	TRBJ1-1	CASSQHIRQGGTEAFF	TGTGCCAGCAGCCAACACATCAGACAGGGAGGGACTGAAGCTTTCTTT
NA	NA	TRBV18	TRBJ2-7	CASSGAGEIQYF	TGTGCCAGCTCAGGGGCAGGCGAGATCCAGTACTTC
NA	NA	TRBV5-5	TRBJ2-1	CASSLFGDPYNEQFF	TGTGCCAGCAGCTTGTTCGGCGACCCATACAATGAGCAGTTCTTC
NA	TRBD2	TRBV15	TRBJ2-1	CATPGGVGSYNEQFF	TGTGCCACCCCCGGGGGGGTAGGCTCCTACAATGAGCAGTTCTTC
NA	TRBD2	TRBV7-2	TRBJ2-1	CASSLDRLAGVTDEQFF	TGTGCCAGCAGCTTAGACCGACTAGCGGGAGTTACGGATGAGCAGTTCTTC
once	TRBD2	TRBV27	TRBJ2-7	CASSLGGRGSYEQYF	TGTGCCAGCAGTTTAGGTGGGAGGGGTTCCTACGAGCAGTACTTC
many	NA	TRBV6-5	TRBJ1-2	CASSGGGGRGYTF	TGTGCCAGCAGTGGGGGTGGGGGACGTGGCTACACCTTC
few	TRBD1	TRBV6-6	TRBJ1-1	CASSSIDRGLTEAFF	TGTGCCAGCAGTTCCATTGACAGGGGGCTCACTGAAGCTTTCTTT
NA	TRBD2	TRBV6-1	TRBJ2-7	CASSEALAGSYEQYF	TGTGCCAGCAGTGAAGCCCTAGCGGGGTCCTACGAGCAGTACTTC
NA	NA	TRBV5-1	TRBJ2-7	CASSNVAFPPYEQYF	TGCGCCAGCAGCAATGTAGCATTCCCTCCCTACGAGCAGTACTTC